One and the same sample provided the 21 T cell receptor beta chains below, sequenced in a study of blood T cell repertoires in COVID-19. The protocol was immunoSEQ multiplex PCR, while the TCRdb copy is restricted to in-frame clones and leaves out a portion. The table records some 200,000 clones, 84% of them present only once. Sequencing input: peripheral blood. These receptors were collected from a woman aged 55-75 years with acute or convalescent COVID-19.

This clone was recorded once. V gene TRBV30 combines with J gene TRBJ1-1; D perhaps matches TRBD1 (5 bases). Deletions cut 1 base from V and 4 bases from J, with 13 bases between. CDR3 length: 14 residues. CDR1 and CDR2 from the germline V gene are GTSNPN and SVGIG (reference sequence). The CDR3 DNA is TGTGCCTGGAGTGCTTTGAGGGGAGGCACTGAAGCTTTCTTT. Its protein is CAWSALRGGTEAFF.

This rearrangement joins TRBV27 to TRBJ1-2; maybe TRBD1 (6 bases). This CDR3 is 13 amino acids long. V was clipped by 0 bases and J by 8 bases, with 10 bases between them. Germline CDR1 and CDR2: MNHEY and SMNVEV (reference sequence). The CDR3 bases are TGTGCCAGCAGTTTATCTGGGGGGGGCGGCTACACCTTC. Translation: CASSLSGGGGYTF.

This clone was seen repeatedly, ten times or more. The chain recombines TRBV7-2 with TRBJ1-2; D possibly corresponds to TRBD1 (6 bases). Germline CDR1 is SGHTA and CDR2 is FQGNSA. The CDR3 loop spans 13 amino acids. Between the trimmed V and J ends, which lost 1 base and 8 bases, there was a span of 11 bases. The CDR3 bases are TGTGCCAGCAGCTTAGGGCCCCAGGGGGGCTACACCTTC. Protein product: CASSLGPQGGYTF.

CDR3 nucleotides: TGTGCCAGCAGCCCCCGGGACAGGGTTAACTATGGCTACACCTTC. This encodes CASSPRDRVNYGYTF. The V and J genes are TRBV5-4 and TRBJ1-2; 9 bases align to TRBD1. The CDR3 loop spans 15 amino acids. The ends lost 4 bases at V and 1 base at J; junction bases unmatched: 5. Germline values: CDR1 SGHNT, CDR2 YYREEE (reference sequence).

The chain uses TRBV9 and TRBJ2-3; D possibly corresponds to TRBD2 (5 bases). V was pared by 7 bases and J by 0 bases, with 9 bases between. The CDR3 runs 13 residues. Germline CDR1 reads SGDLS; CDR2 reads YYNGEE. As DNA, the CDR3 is TGTGCCAGCGGAGGATGGAGCACAGATACGCAGTATTTT. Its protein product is CASGGWSTDTQYF.

The CDR3, as DNA: TGTGCCAGCAGCGTACTCGGATCGCAGAGGTTTTACGAGCAGTACTTC. Its translation is CASSVLGSQRFYEQYF. This chain uses TRBV5-4 with TRBJ2-7; D is unclear. The V end was cut by 4 bases, the J end by 4 bases, with 21 bases between. Germline V gene sequence: CDR1 SGHNT, CDR2 YYREEE (reference sequence). The CDR3 covers 16 residues.

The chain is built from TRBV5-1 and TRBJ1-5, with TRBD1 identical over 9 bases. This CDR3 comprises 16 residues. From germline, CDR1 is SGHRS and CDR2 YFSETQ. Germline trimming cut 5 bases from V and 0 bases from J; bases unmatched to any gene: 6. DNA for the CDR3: TGCGCCAGCAGGGAGGGGACAGGGAGTAGCAATCAGCCCCAGCATTTT. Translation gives CASREGTGSSNQPQHF.

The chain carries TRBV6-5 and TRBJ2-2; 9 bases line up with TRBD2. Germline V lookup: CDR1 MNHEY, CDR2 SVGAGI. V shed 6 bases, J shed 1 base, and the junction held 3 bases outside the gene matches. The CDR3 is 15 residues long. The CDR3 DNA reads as TGTGCCAGCAGGAATAGCGGGGGGAACACCGGGGAGCTGTTTTTT. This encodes CASRNSGGNTGELFF.

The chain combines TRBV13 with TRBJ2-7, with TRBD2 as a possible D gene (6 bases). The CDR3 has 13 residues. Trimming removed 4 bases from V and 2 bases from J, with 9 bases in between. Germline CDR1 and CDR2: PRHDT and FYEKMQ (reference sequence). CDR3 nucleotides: TGTGCCAGCAGCTCCGGGACTGCCTACGAGCAGTACTTC. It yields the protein CASSSGTAYEQYF. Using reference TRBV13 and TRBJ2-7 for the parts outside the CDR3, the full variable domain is AAGVIQSPRHLIKEKRETATLKCYPIPRHDTVYWYQQGPGQDPQFLISFYEKMQSDKGSIPDRFSAQQFSDYHSELNMSSLELGDSALYFCASSSGTAYEQYFGPGTRLTVT.

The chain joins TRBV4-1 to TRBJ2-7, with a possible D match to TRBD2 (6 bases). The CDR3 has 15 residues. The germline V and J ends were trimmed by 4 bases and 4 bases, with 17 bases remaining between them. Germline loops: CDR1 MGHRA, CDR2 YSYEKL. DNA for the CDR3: TGCGCCAGCAGCCGAGGGACTTTAGCGGCGTACGAGCAGTACTTC. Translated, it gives CASSRGTLAAYEQYF.

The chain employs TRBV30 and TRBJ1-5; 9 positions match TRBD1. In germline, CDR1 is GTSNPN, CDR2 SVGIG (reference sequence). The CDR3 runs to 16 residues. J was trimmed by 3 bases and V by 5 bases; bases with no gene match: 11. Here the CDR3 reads CAWGQGKSGVNQPQHF. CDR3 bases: TGTGCCTGGGGACAGGGGAAGAGCGGAGTCAATCAGCCCCAGCATTTT.

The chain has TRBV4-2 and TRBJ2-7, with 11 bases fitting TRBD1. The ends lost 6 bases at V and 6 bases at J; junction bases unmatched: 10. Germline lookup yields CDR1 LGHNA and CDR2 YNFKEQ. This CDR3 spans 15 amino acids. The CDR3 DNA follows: TGTGCCAGCAGTCAACACCCGGGACAGGGGGGCGAGCAGTACTTC. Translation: CASSQHPGQGGEQYF.

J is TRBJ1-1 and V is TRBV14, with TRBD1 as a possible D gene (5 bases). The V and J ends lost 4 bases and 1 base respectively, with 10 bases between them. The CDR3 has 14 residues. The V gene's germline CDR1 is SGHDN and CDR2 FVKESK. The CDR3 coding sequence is TGTGCCAGCAGCCCAACAGGCGGGAACACTGAAGCTTTCTTT. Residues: CASSPTGGNTEAFF. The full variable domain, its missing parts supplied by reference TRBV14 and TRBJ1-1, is EAGVTQFPSHSVIEKGQTVTLRCDPISGHDNLYWYRRVMGKEIKFLLHFVKESKQDESGMPNNRFLAERTGGTYSTLKVQPAELEDSGVYFCASSPTGGNTEAFFGQGTRLTVV.

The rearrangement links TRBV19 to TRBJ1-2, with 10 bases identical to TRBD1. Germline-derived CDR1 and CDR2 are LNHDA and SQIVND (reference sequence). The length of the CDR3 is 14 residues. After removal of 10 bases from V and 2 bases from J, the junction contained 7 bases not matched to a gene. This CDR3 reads CATSGQGENYGYTF. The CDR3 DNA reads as TGTGCCACCTCAGGACAGGGGGAAAACTATGGCTACACCTTC. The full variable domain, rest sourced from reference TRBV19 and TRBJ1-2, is DGGITQSPKYLFRKEGQNVTLSCEQNLNHDAMYWYRQDPGQGLRLIYYSQIVNDFQKGDIAEGYSVSREKKESFPLTVTSAQKNPTAFYLCATSGQGENYGYTFGSGTRLTVV.

CDR3 coding DNA: TGTGCCTGGAGGGACAGGGGCACCATATATTTT. Its protein product is CAWRDRGTIYF. The V call is TRBV30, the J call TRBJ1-3; 9 nucleotides agree with TRBD1. Germline V gives CDR1 GTSNPN, CDR2 SVGIG (reference sequence). The CDR3 spans 11 residues. V was pared by 3 bases and J by 9 bases, with 0 bases of the junction left unmatched.

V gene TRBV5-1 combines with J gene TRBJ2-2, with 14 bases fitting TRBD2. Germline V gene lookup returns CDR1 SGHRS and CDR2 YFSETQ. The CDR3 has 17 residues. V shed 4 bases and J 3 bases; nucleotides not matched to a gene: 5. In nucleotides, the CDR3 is TGCGCCAGCAGCATGGGACTAGCGGGGGCGTACACCGGGGAGCTGTTTTTT. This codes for CASSMGLAGAYTGELFF.

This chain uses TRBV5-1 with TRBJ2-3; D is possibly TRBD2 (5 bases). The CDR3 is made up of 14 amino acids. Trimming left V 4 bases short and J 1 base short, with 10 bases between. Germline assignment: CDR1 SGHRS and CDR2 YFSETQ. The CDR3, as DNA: TGCGCCAGCAGCCCAGAGAGGGGCACAGATACGCAGTATTTT. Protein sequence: CASSPERGTDTQYF.

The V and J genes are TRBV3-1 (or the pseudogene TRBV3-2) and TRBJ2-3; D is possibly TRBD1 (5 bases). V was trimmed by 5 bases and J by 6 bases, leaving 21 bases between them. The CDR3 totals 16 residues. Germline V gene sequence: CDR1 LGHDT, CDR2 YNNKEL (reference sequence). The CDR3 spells CASSVSTDTRWDTQYF. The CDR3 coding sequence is TGTGCCAGCAGCGTAAGCACGGACACCCGCTGGGATACGCAGTATTTT.

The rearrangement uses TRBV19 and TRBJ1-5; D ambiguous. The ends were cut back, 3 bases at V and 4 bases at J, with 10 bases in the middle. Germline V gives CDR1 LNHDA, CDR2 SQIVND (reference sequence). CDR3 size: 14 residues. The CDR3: CASSMTSGNQPQHF. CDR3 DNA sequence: TGTGCCAGTAGTATGACGTCGGGTAATCAGCCCCAGCATTTT.

The CDR3: CASSPIQGAGAFF. The CDR3 DNA sequence: TGTGCCAGCAGTCCAATACAGGGTGCAGGAGCTTTCTTT. The chain recombines TRBV7-3 with TRBJ1-1, with TRBD1 as a possible D gene (6 bases). Per the germline V gene, CDR1 is SGHTA and CDR2 is FQGTGA. V was pared by 6 bases and J by 10 bases, with 18 bases between. This CDR3 region has 13 residues.

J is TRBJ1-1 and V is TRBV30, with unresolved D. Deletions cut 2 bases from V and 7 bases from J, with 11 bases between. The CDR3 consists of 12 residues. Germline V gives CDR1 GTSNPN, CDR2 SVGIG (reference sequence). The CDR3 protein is CAWSTRAVEAFF. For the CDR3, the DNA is TGTGCCTGGAGTACGAGGGCAGTTGAAGCTTTCTTT. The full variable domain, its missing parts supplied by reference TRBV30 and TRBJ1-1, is SQTIHQWPATLVQPVGSPLSLECTVEGTSNPNLYWYRQAAGRGLQLLFYSVGIGQISSEVPQNLSASRPQDRQFILSSKKLLLSDSGFYLCAWSTRAVEAFFGQGTRLTVV.